The clone carrying this T cell receptor (beta chain) was found once. Its matching antigen is unknown. The sample originates from a study of Ad26.COV2.S vaccination and SARS-CoV-2 variants. Study information: A participant enrolled in the COV1001 Ad26.COV2.S trial arm provided the sample. Ad26.COV2.S was injected intramuscularly once or twice, 56 days apart.

The study, taken as a whole, reports: The TCR breadth and depth analyses may have understated or missed part of the total T cell responses.

The V and J ends lost 2 bases and 0 bases respectively, with 10 bases between them. The CDR3 is made up of 15 amino acids. Germline V gene data show CDR1 as SGDLS and CDR2 as YYNGEE. Treatment reported: about 20 received Ad26.COV2.S at low or high dose, single or two shots; 5 received placebo; per-sample allocation not given. Specimens were obtained on day 63 following the first vaccine or placebo injection. This Boston cohort included adults aged 18-55 years. This table comes from immunoSEQ multiplex PCR, and its TCRdb copy is limited to in-frame clones, with some not included. The sample has about 410,000 clones; about 89% are singletons.

This chain connects TRBV9 to TRBJ2-3; D is uncertain. Material: peripheral blood, obtained in a trial of Ad26.COV2.S vaccine versus placebo. The sequence derives from a person aged 18-60 years who received the Ad26.COV2.S COVID-19 vaccine or a placebo. CDR3 residues: CASSVGQASTDTQYF. The DNA for the CDR3 is TGTGCCAGCAGCGTTGGGCAGGCTAGCACAGATACGCAGTATTTT.